The entry below gives a single T cell receptor (beta chain) sequence along with its context. Its antigen is currently unknown. TCRdb keeps only in-frame clones here, not all; method: immunoSEQ multiplex PCR. The data hold more than 110,000 clones, with almost 90% observed a single time. The data derive from a study of cytomegalovirus exposure and HLA in healthy donors. Germline V gives CDR1 MDHEN, CDR2 SYDVKM. The length of the CDR3 is 17 residues. Trimming left V 2 bases short and J 2 bases short, with 17 bases between. Whole-study findings and limits: According to reports, the classifier identified cytomegalovirus status with high specificity and sensitivity.

This chain joins TRBV28 and TRBJ2-3, with D possibly being TRBD1 (6 bases). The sample was PBMCs. The sequence came from a woman under 30 in good health and CMV-seropositive. The CDR3 loop reads CASSLLSRGSITDTQYF. DNA of the CDR3: TGTGCCAGCAGTTTACTTAGCAGGGGAAGTATCACAGATACGCAGTATTTT.